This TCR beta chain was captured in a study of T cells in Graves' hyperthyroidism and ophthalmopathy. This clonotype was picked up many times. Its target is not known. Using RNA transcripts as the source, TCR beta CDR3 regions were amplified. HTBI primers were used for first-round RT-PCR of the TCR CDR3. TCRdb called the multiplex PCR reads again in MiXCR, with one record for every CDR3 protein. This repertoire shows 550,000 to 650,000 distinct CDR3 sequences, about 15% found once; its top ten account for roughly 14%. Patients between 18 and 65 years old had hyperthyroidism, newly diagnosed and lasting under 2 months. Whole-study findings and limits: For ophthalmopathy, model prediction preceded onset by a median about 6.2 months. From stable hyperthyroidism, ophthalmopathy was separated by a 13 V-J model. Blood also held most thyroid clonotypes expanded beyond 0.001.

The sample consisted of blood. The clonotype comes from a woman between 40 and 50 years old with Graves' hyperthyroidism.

In DNA form, the CDR3 reads TGTGCCTGGAGTGGTGGGACACGCGAGCAGTACTTC. Protein sequence: CAWSGGTREQYF. The chain joins TRBV30 to TRBJ2-7, with D possibly matching TRBD1 (6 bases). Per germline, CDR1 GTSNPN and CDR2 SVGIG (reference sequence). This CDR3 is built from 12 residues. The V gene lost 1 base and the J gene lost 6 bases, with 10 bases spanning the gap.